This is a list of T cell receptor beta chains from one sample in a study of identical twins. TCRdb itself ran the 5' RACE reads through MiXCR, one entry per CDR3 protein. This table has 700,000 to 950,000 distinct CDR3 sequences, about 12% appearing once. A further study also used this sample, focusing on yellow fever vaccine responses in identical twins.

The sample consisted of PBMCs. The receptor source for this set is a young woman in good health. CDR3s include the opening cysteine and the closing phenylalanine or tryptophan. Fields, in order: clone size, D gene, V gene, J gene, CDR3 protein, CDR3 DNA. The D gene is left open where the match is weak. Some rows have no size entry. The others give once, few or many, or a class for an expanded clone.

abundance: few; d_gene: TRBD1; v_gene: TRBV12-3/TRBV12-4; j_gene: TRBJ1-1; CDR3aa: CASRPGTGTMNTEAFF; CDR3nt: TGTGCCAGCAGACCCGGGACAGGGACTATGAACACTGAAGCTTTCTTT
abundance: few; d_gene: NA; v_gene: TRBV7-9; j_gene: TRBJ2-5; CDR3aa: CASSQASVETQYF; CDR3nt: TGTGCCAGCAGCCAAGCGTCTGTAGAGACCCAGTACTTC
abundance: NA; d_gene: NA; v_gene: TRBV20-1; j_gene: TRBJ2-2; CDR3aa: CSARDLGHGPNTGELFF; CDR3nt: TGCAGTGCTAGAGATTTGGGACACGGCCCGAACACCGGGGAGCTGTTTTTT
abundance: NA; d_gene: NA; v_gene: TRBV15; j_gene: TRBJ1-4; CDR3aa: CATSNRFTSTNEKLFF; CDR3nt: TGTGCCACCAGCAACAGGTTCACCTCAACTAATGAAAAACTGTTTTTT
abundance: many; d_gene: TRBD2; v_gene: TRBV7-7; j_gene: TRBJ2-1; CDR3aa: CASSPGTSGNNEQFF; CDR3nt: TGTGCCAGCAGTCCCGGGACTAGCGGAAACAATGAGCAGTTCTTC
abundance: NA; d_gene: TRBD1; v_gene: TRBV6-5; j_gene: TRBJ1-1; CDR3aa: CASSYAPGGGREAFF; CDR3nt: TGTGCCAGCAGTTACGCCCCAGGGGGAGGAAGAGAAGCTTTCTTT
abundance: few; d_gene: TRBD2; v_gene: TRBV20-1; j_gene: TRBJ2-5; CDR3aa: CSARDASGIRETQYF; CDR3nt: TGCAGTGCTAGAGACGCTAGCGGGATAAGGGAGACCCAGTACTTC
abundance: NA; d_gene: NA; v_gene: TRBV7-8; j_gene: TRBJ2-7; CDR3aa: CASSLDLDKSYEQYF; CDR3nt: TGTGCCAGCAGCTTAGATTTGGACAAGTCCTACGAGCAGTACTTC
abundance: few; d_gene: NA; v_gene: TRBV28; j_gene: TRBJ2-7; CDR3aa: CASVNQGPSYEQYF; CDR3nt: TGTGCCAGCGTAAACCAGGGGCCTTCCTACGAGCAGTACTTC
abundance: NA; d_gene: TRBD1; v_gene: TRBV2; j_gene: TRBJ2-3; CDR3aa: CASNRQDRANTQYF; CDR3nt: TGTGCCAGCAATCGTCAAGACAGGGCGAATACGCAGTATTTT
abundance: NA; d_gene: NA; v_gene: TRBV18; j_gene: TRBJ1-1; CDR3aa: CASSPRGEMNTEAFF; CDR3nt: TGTGCCAGCTCACCCCGAGGGGAGATGAACACTGAAGCTTTCTTT
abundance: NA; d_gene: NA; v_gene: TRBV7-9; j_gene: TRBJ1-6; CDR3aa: CASSLGEGGSYNSPLHF; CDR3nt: TGTGCCAGCAGCTTAGGGGAGGGTGGATCCTATAATTCACCCCTCCACTTT
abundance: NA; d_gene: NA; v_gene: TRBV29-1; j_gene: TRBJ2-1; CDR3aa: CSVDTGYNEQFF; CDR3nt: TGCAGCGTTGATACGGGCTACAATGAGCAGTTCTTC
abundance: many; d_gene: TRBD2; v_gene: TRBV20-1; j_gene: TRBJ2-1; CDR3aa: CSARDLLGGGSDEQFF; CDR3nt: TGCAGTGCTAGAGATCTCCTCGGGGGAGGGTCCGATGAGCAGTTCTTC
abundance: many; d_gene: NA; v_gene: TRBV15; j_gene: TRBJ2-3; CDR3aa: CATSRGSGKFLTDTQYF; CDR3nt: TGTGCCACCAGCAGAGGTTCAGGGAAGTTCCTAACAGATACGCAGTATTTT
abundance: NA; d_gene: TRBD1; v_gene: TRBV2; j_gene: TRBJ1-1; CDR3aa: CASSAGGQGTEAFF; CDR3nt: TGTGCCAGCAGCGCAGGGGGCCAGGGGACTGAAGCTTTCTTT
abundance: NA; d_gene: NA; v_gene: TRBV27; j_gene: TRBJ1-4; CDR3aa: CASSPPGTGGCGVKNCFF; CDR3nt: NA
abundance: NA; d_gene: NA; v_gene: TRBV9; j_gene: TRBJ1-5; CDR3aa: CASSVGGGDQPQHF; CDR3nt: TGTGCCAGCAGCGTAGGAGGGGGGGATCAGCCCCAGCATTTT
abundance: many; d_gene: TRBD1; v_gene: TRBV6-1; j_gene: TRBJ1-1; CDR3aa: CASSDRVAGGSVAFF; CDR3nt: TGTGCCAGCAGTGACCGCGTGGCAGGGGGATCTGTCGCTTTCTTT
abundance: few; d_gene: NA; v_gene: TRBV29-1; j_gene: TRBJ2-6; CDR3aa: CSVEWGAGANVLTF; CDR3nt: TGCAGCGTTGAGTGGGGGGCCGGGGCCAACGTCCTGACTTTC
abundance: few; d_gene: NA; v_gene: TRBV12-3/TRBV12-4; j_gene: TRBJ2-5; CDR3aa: CASSFNRGIQETQYF; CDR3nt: TGTGCCAGCAGTTTTAATCGGGGGATCCAAGAGACCCAGTACTTC
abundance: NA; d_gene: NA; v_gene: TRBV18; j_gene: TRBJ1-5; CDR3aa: CASSLHEGQPQHF; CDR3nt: TGTGCCAGCTCACTCCATGAAGGTCAGCCCCAGCATTTT
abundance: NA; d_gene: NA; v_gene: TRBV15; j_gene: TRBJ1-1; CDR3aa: CATSTRRVTEAFF; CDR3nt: TGTGCCACCAGCACAAGAAGGGTGACTGAAGCTTTCTTT
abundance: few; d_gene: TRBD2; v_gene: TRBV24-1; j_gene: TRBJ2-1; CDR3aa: CATSDQRLAGYNEQFF; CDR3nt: TGTGCCACCAGTGACCAGCGACTAGCAGGGTACAATGAGCAGTTCTTC
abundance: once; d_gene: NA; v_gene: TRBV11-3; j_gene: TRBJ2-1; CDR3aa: CASSLSETLSYNEQFF; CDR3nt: TGTGCCAGCAGCTTATCTGAGACACTTTCCTACAATGAGCAGTTCTTC
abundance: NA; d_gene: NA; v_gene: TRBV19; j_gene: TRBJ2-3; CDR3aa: CASSIFREDTQYF; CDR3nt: TGTGCCAGTAGTATCTTCAGGGAAGATACGCAGTATTTT
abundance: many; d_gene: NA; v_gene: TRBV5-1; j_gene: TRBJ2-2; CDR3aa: CASAHQGNTGELFF; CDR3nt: TGCGCCAGTGCTCACCAGGGCAACACCGGGGAGCTGTTTTTT
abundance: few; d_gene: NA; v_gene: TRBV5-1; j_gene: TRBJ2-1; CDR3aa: CASSSTGWDYNEQFF; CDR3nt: TGCGCCAGCAGTTCGACAGGTTGGGACTACAATGAGCAGTTCTTC
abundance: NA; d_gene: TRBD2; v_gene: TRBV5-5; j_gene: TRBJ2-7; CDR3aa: CASSNGQLAGYYEQYF; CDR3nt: TGTGCCAGCAGCAACGGACAACTAGCGGGATACTACGAGCAGTACTTC
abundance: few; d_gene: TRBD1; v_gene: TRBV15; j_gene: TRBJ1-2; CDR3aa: CATSRDGVTGGSSLGYTF; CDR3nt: TGTGCCACCAGCAGAGATGGGGTGACAGGGGGCTCTTCGTTGGGCTACACCTTC